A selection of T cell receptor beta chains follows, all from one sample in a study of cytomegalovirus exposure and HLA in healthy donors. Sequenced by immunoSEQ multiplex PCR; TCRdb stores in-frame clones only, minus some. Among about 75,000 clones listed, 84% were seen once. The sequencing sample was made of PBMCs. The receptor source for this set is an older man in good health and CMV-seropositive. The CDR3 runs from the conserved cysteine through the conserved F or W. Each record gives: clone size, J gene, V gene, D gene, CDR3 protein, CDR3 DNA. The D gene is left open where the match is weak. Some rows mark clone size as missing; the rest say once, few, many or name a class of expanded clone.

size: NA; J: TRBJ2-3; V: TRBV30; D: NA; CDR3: CACTWRGGPTDTQYF; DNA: TGTGCCTGCACCTGGCGAGGGGGTCCCACAGATACGCAGTATTTT
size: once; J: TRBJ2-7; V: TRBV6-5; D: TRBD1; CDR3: CASSDRDSHYEQYF; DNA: TGTGCCAGCAGCGACCGGGACAGTCACTACGAGCAGTACTTC
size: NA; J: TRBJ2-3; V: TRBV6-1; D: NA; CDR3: CASIGRGTVDTQYF; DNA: TGTGCCAGCATTGGACGGGGAACCGTGGATACGCAGTATTTT
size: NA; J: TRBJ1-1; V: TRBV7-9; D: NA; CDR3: CASSPPTANTEAFF; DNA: TGTGCCAGCAGCCCGCCGACAGCGAACACTGAAGCTTTCTTT
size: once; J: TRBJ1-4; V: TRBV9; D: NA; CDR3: CASSVNQGNEKLFF; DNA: TGTGCCAGCAGCGTGAACCAGGGAAATGAAAAACTGTTTTTT
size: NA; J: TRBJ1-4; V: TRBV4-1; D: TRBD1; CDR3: CASSRDRGTNEKLFF; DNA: TGCGCCAGCAGCCGGGACAGGGGAACTAATGAAAAACTGTTTTTT
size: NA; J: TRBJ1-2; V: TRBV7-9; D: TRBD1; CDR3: CASSPDRGGGYTF; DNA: TGTGCCAGCAGCCCGGACAGGGGTGGCGGCTACACCTTC
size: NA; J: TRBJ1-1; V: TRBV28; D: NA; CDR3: CASSPLGGMNTEAFF; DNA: TGTGCCAGCAGTCCACTTGGGGGGATGAACACTGAAGCTTTCTTT
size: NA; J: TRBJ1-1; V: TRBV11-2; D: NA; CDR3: CASSLDPRGTEAFF; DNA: TGTGCCAGCAGCTTAGATCCCCGGGGCACTGAAGCTTTCTTT
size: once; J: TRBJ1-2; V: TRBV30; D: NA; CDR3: CAWNQGSYGYTF; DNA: TGTGCCTGGAACCAGGGCTCCTATGGCTACACCTTC
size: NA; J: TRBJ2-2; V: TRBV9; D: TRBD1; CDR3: CASSVRTGAGELFF; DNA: TGTGCCAGCAGCGTCCGGACAGGGGCCGGGGAGCTGTTTTTT
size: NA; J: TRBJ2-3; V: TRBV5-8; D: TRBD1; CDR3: CASSFQGAYRDTQYF; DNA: TGTGCCAGCAGCTTCCAGGGGGCATATAGAGATACGCAGTATTTT
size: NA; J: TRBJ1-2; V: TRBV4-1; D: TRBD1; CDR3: CASSQGQGFGYGYTF; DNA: TGCGCCAGCAGCCAAGGACAGGGGTTCGGCTATGGCTACACCTTC
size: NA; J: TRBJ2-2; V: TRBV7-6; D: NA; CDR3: CASSPIPTGELFF; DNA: TGTGCCAGCAGCCCCATTCCCACCGGGGAGCTGTTTTTT
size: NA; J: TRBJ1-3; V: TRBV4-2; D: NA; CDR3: CASSQDSGNGNTIYF; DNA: TGTGCCAGCAGCCAAGATTCGGGAAATGGAAACACCATATATTTT
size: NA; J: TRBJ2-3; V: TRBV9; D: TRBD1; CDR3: CASSGRTGQGISSTDTQYF; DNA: TGTGCCAGCAGCGGACGAACGGGACAGGGGATCTCTAGCACAGATACGCAGTATTTT
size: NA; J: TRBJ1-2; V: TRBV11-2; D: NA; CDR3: CASSQQGNHYGYTF; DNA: TGTGCCAGCAGTCAGCAGGGGAACCACTATGGCTACACCTTC
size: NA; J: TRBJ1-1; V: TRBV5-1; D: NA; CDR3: CASSFQGKDTEAFF; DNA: TGCGCCAGCAGCTTTCAGGGGAAGGACACTGAAGCTTTCTTT
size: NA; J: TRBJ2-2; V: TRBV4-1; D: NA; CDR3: CASSQDLGARTGELFF; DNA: TGCGCCAGCAGCCAAGATTTGGGGGCGCGCACCGGGGAGCTGTTTTTT
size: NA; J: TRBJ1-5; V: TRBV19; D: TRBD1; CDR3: CASSNTGGNQPQHF; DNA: TGTGCCAGTAGTAACACAGGGGGGAATCAGCCCCAGCATTTT
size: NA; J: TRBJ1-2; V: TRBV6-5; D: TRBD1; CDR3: CASSRGQGAFGYTF; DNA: TGTGCCAGCAGCCGGGGACAGGGGGCGTTTGGCTACACCTTC
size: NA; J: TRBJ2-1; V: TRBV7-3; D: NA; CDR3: CASSLKVTGGLNEQFF; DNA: TGTGCCAGCAGCTTAAAAGTGACAGGTGGATTGAATGAGCAGTTCTTC
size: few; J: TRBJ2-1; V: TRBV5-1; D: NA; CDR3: CASSSFGGGAPYNEQFF; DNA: TGCGCCAGCAGCTCTTTCGGTGGGGGGGCCCCCTACAATGAGCAGTTCTTC
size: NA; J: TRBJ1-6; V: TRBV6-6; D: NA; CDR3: CASSPRGEGDNSPLHF; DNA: TGTGCCAGCAGCCCACGGGGGGAGGGAGATAATTCACCCCTCCACTTT
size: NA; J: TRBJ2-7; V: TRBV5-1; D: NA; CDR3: CASSLGTGLGEQYF; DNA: TGCGCCAGCAGCTTGGGAACAGGCCTAGGCGAGCAGTACTTC
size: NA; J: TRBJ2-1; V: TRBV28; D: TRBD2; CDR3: CASSLSGGQREQFF; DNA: TGTGCCAGCAGTTTATCGGGAGGTCAGCGTGAGCAGTTCTTC
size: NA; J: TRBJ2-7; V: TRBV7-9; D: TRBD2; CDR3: CASSLGASGSYEQYF; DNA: TGTGCCAGCAGCTTAGGGGCTAGCGGGAGCTACGAGCAGTACTTC
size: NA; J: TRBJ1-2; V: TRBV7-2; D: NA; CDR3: CASSVRQARNYGYTF; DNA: TGTGCCAGCAGCGTGAGACAGGCGCGGAATTATGGCTACACCTTC
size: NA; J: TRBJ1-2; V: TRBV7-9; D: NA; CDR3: CASSLALEGYGYTF; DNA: TGTGCCAGCAGCTTAGCGCTGGAGGGCTATGGCTACACCTTC
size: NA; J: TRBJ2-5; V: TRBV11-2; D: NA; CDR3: CASSLGLGAHETQYF; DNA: TGTGCCAGCAGCTTAGGACTAGGCGCGCACGAGACCCAGTACTTC
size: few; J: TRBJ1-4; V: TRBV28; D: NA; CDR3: CASSWGKGLTNEKLFF; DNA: TGTGCCAGCAGTTGGGGCAAGGGGCTCACTAATGAAAAACTGTTTTTT
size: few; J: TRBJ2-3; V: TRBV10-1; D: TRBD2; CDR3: CASSGRGLAGIGTQYF; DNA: TGCGCCAGCAGTGGACGCGGACTAGCGGGAATAGGTACGCAGTATTTT
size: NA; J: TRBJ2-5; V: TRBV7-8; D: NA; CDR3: CASSLAWGRETQYF; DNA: TGTGCCAGCAGCTTAGCATGGGGGAGGGAGACCCAGTACTTC
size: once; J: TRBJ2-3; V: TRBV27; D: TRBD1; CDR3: CASRPGTGGSDTQYF; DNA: TGTGCCAGCCGCCCCGGGACAGGGGGTTCGGATACGCAGTATTTT
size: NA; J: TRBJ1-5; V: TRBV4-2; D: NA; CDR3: CASSQDPTATYQPQHF; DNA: TGTGCCAGCAGCCAAGATCCGACAGCTACGTATCAGCCCCAGCATTTT
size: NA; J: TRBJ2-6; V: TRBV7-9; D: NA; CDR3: CASSLRLAGHASGANVLTF; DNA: TGTGCCAGCAGCTTAAGGTTGGCAGGGCACGCCTCTGGGGCCAACGTCCTGACTTTC
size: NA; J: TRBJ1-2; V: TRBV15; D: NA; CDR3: CATNRAQTGNGYTF; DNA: TGTGCCACCAACAGAGCCCAAACAGGGAATGGCTACACCTTC
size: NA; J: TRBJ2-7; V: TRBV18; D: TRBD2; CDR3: CASSPGIAGAYEQYF; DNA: TGTGCCAGCTCACCAGGAATAGCGGGGGCCTACGAGCAGTACTTC
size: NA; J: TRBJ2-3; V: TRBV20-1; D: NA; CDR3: CSARPGDTQYF; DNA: TGCAGTGCTAGACCAGGGGATACGCAGTATTTT
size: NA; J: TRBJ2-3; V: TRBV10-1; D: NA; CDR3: CASSESDYRTDTQYF; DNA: TGCGCCAGCAGTGAGTCAGACTACCGCACAGATACGCAGTATTTT
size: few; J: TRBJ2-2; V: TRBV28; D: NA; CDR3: CASAARVGRPLNTGELFF; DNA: TGTGCCAGCGCCGCCCGGGTAGGGAGACCTCTGAACACCGGGGAGCTGTTTTTT
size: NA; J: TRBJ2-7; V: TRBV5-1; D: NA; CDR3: CASSLDRPIYEQYF; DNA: TGCGCCAGCAGCTTAGACAGGCCGATATACGAGCAGTACTTC
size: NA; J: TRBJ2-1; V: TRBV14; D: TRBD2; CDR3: CASSPRLAGIYNEQFF; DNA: TGTGCCAGCAGCCCCCGACTAGCGGGGATATACAATGAGCAGTTCTTC
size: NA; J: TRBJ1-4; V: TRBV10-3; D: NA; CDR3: CAISNGQHATNEKLFF; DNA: TGTGCCATCAGTAACGGACAGCACGCAACTAATGAAAAACTGTTTTTT